This record concerns one T cell receptor (beta chain) sequence. The data stem from a study of response to subunit inactivated influenza vaccine. A single record per CDR3 protein comes from TCRdb applying MiXCR to the RT-PCR reads. The data contain more than 450,000 distinct CDR3 sequences, about 11% of them singletons. This CDR3 spans 14 amino acids. Germline V gene sequence: CDR1 SGHRS, CDR2 YFSETQ. Trimming stripped 3 bases from V and 5 bases from J, with 14 bases between. This sample was also put to use in a study of T cells expressing NK-cell markers. As that report states: With UMIs, 5'RACE template switching was used to make TCR beta cDNA. The use of an anti-gamma-delta TCR antibody, which was added in several experiments, restricted sorting to T cells expressing alpha-beta TCR.

Sequencing used PBMCs from blood, obtained on the day of vaccination. This chain joins TRBV5-1 and TRBJ2-5; D possibly corresponds to TRBD1 (7 bases). The TCR originated in a man between 50 and 59 years old who received an inactivated influenza vaccine. The CDR3 is CASSSGAGGETQYF. CDR3 nucleotides: TGCGCCAGCAGCTCTGGTGCAGGGGGGGAGACCCAGTACTTC.